The source of this T cell receptor (beta chain) is a study of T cell repertoires in cytomegalovirus infection. TCRdb ran MiXCR on the reads and lists one entry per CDR3 protein. The sample has approximately 730,000 distinct CDR3 sequences, around a third seen once. Details on this clonotype: What it binds is unknown.

The specimen was cultured PBMCs, collected from culture after CMV antigen stimulation. The TCR originated in a human donor in good health (CMV status not recorded). Some clones in this sample may be carry-over from other donors' samples.

Here the CDR3 DNA reads TGTGCCAGCAGTGATAGACCCTACTCAACGGAAGAGACCCAGTACTTC. Encoded protein: CASSDRPYSTEETQYF. The chain combines TRBV25-1 with TRBJ2-5, with unresolved D. V gave up 3 bases and J gave up 3 bases, with 17 bases separating them. Per germline, CDR1 MGHDK and CDR2 SYGVNS. This CDR3 comprises 16 residues.